The clone carrying this T cell receptor beta chain has a handful of counts. No antigen is known for it. This specimen belongs to a study of T cells after posttransplantation cyclophosphamide. The repertoire was sequenced with immunoSEQ multiplex PCR; TCRdb's copy has only in-frame clones and lacks some. Altogether about 9,200 clones were found in the sample, and no singletons occur. Study findings and constraints: Blood and skin or GI T cell repertoires showed limited TRB overlap.

Cyclophosphamide on days +3 and +4 followed busulfan-fludarabine conditioning and a marrow graft. CDR1 and CDR2 from the germline V gene are SQVTM and ANQGSEA. Trimming shortened V by 6 bases and J by 4 bases, and 20 bases separated the two germline ends. The CDR3 runs to 15 residues. The chain has TRBV29-1 and TRBJ2-3, with a possible D match to TRBD2 (6 bases). The TCR comes from a female patient in her forties who received an allogeneic stem cell transplant from a related donor, was CMV-positive, and had no GVHD. T cells may partly derive from the graft donor. Sequencing used PBMCs, obtained after allogeneic stem cell transplant with posttransplant cyclophosphamide. The chain's CDR3 is CSVPLGGALADTQYF. The CDR3 DNA reads TGCAGCGTCCCCCTTGGCGGGGCGCTGGCAGATACGCAGTATTTT.